This TCR beta chain was sequenced for a study of CD8 T cells in Susac syndrome. Random-hexamer reverse transcription was applied to about 0.45 to 1 ug RNA. TCRdb processed the immunoSEQ multiplex PCR reads anew with MiXCR; each CDR3 protein has one entry. The profile shows tens of thousands of distinct CDR3 sequences, 95% of them singletons. The V gene end was trimmed by 3 bases and the J gene end by 5 bases; junction bases not matched to a gene: 3. The CDR3 runs 14 residues. The germline V gene has CDR1 SQVTM and CDR2 ANQGSEA. A note on this clonotype: Antigen specificity is unknown.

Study conclusions and caveats: Clonal expansion of CD8+ cells in Susac peaked in TEMRA cells (and in active patients).

The origin of this receptor is a human donor with Susac syndrome. The V and J genes are TRBV29-1 and TRBJ2-2; TRBD1 agrees at 10 bases. Sequencing was performed on CD8+ T cells from PBMCs. The chain's CDR3 is CSVDDRGQTGELFF. As DNA, the CDR3 is TGCAGCGTTGACGACAGGGGGCAAACCGGGGAGCTGTTTTTT.